The sequence of this TCR beta chain was determined in a study of PD-1 blockade in mismatch repair-deficient tumors. PCR or immunohistochemistry showed mismatch repair deficiency in every enrolled patient. Repertoires were generated with immunoSEQ multiplex PCR, while TCRdb's copy carries only in-frame clones and drops some. The data show about 9,100 clones, with more than 80% seen just once and 0.9% to 1% held by the top ten. CDR1 LNHDA and CDR2 SQIVND come from the germline V gene (reference sequence). The CDR3 totals 16 residues. Deletions cut 6 bases from V and 0 bases from J, with 16 bases between.

The sample was PBMCs, taken about 46 weeks after starting pembrolizumab. This TCR came from an adult with mismatch repair-deficient cancer. The rearrangement joins TRBV19 to TRBJ2-3, with D tentatively TRBD1 (6 bases). CDR3: CASRSPGTLSTDTQYF. In nucleotides, the CDR3 is TGTGCCAGTAGATCCCCCGGGACACTTAGCACAGATACGCAGTATTTT.